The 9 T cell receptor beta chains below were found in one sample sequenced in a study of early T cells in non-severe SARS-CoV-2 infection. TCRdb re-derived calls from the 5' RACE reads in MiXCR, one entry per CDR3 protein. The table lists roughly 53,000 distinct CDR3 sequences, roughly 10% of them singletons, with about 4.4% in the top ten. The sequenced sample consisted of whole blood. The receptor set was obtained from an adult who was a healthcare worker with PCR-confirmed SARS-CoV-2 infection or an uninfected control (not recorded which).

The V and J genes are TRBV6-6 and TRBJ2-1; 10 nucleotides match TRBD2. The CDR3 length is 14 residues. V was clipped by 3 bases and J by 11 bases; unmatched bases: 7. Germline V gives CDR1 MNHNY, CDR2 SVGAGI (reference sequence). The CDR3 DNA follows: TGTGCCAGCAGTTATGTAAGCGGGGGGGCGAAGCAGTTCTTC. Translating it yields CASSYVSGGAKQFF.

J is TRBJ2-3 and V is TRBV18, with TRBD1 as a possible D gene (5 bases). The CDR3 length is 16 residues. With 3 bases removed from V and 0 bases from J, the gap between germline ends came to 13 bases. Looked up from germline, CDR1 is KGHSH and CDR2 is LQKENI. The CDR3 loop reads CASSPRVGASTDTQYF. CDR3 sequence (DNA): TGTGCCAGCTCACCCCGGGTTGGGGCTAGCACAGATACGCAGTATTTT.

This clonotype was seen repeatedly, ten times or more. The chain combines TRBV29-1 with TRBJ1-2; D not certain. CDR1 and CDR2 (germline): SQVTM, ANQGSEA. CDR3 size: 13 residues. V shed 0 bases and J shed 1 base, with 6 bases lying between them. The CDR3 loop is CSVEDGVNYGYTF. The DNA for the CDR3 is TGCAGCGTTGAAGATGGGGTTAACTATGGCTACACCTTC. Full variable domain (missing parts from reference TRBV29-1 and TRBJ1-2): SAVISQKPSRDICQRGTSLTIQCQVDSQVTMMFWYRQQPGQSLTLIATANQGSEATYESGFVIDKFPISRPNLTFSTLTVSNMSPEDSSIYLCSVEDGVNYGYTFGSGTRLTVV.

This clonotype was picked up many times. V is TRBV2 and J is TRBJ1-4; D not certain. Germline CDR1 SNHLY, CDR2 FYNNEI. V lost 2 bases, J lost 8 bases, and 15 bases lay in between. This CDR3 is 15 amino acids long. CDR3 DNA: TGTGCCAGCAGTGAACGGGCAACCCAGACGGAAAAACTGTTTTTT. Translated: CASSERATQTEKLFF.

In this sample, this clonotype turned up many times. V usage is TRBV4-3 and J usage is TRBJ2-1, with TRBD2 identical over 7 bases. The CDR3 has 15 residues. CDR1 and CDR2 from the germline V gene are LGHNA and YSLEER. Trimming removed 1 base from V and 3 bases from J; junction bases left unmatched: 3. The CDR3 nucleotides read TGCGCCAGCAGCCAAGCACCTAGCGGCTACAATGAGCAGTTCTTC. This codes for CASSQAPSGYNEQFF.

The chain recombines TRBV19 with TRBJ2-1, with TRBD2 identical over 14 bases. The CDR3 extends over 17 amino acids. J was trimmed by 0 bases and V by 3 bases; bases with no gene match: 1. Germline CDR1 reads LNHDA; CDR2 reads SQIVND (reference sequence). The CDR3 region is CASSMGLAGVSYNEQFF. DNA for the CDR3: TGTGCCAGTAGTATGGGACTAGCGGGGGTCTCCTACAATGAGCAGTTCTTC.

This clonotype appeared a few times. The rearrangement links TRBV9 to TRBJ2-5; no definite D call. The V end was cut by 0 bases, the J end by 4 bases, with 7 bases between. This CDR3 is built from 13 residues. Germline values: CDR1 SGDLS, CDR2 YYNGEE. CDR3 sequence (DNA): TGTGCCAGCAGCGTAGCCCTTATAGAGACCCAGTACTTC. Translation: CASSVALIETQYF.

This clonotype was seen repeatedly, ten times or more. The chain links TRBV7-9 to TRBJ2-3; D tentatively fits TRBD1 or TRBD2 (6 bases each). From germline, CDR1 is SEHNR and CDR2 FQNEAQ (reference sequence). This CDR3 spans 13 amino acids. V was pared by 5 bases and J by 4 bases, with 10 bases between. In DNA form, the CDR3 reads TGTGCCAGCAGCCCCCGGGGGCCAGATACGCAGTATTTT. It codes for CASSPRGPDTQYF.

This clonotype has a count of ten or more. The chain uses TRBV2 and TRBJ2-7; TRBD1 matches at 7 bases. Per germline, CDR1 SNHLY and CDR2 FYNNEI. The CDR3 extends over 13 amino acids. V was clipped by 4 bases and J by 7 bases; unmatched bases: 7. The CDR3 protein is CASSGQGVREQYF. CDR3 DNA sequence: TGTGCCAGCAGTGGACAGGGAGTGCGTGAGCAGTACTTC.